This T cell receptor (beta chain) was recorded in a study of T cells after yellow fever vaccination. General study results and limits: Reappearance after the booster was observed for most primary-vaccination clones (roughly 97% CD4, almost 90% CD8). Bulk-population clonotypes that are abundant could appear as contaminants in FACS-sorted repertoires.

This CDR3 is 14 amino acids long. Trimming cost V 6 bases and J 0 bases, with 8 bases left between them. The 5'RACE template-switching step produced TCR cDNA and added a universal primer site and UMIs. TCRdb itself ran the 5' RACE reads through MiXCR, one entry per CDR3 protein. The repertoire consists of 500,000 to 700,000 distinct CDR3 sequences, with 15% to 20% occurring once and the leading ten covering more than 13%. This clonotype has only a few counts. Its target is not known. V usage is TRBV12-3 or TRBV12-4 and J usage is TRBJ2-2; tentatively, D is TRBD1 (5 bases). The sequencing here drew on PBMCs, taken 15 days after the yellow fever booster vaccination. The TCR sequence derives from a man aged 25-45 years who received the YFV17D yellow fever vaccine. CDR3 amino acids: CASRTETNTGELFF. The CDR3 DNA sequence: TGTGCCAGCAGGACAGAGACGAACACCGGGGAGCTGTTTTTT.